This T cell receptor beta chain was found in a study of identical twins. This CDR3 contains 14 residues. CDR1 KGHSH and CDR2 LQKENI come from the germline V gene. V dropped 3 bases and J dropped 2; count of bases not matched to a gene: 4. One entry per CDR3 protein, called by TCRdb with MiXCR from the 5' RACE reads. The sample lists about 790,000 distinct CDR3 sequences; about 18% were seen once. These data were also filed under a second study, of T cells expressing NK-cell markers. That report adds: Sequencing covered eight donors, seven HCMV-seropositive and one seronegative.

The sample was PBMCs. The chain combines TRBV18 with TRBJ2-7; the match to TRBD1 covers 7 bases. This TCR was sampled from a woman in her late teens or twenties in good health. The CDR3 loop is CASSPNRGTYEQYF. CDR3 bases: TGTGCCAGCTCACCTAACAGGGGAACCTACGAGCAGTACTTC.